These 25 T cell receptor beta chains were all obtained from the same sample, sequenced in a study of T cell changes during pregnancy in multiple sclerosis. TCRdb's copy holds only in-frame clones and misses some; the assay was immunoSEQ multiplex PCR. Here the sample spans tens of thousands of clones, 80% to 95% being singletons. The sequencing here drew on CD4+ T cells from peripheral blood mononuclear cells, taken after pregnancy. All receptors come from a female donor with multiple sclerosis, enrolled in a pregnancy study.

The chain is built from TRBV18 and TRBJ2-1, with D tentatively TRBD1 (6 bases). V shed 3 bases and J shed 11 bases, with 20 bases lying between them. The CDR3 runs 15 residues. CDR1 is KGHSH and CDR2 is LQKENI in the germline V gene. This CDR3 is CASSPTILPGEQQFF. For the CDR3, the DNA is TGTGCCAGCTCACCTACCATCCTGCCAGGGGAACAGCAGTTCTTC.

The chain couples TRBV27 to TRBJ2-3, with TRBD1 matching 9 bases. The CDR3 contains 14 residues. The germline gives CDR1 MNHEY, CDR2 SMNVEV (reference sequence). Losses at the gene ends were 7 bases for V and 1 base for J; bases not matched to a gene: 3. CDR3 protein: CASTRTGGTDTQYF. In DNA form, the CDR3 reads TGTGCCAGCACCCGGACAGGGGGCACAGATACGCAGTATTTT.

The gene calls are TRBV25-1 and TRBJ1-4, with a tentative D call TRBD1 (6 bases). Germline CDR1 MGHDK, CDR2 SYGVNS. CDR3 size: 16 residues. V shed 2 bases and J shed 2 bases, with 12 bases lying between them. This chain's CDR3 is CASSELQGVTNEKLFF. The CDR3 DNA reads TGTGCCAGCAGTGAACTACAGGGAGTGACTAATGAAAAACTGTTTTTT. Combining the CDR3 with reference TRBV25-1 and TRBJ1-4 gives the whole variable domain EADIYQTPRYLVIGTGKKITLECSQTMGHDKMYWYQQDPGMELHLIHYSYGVNSTEKGDLSSESTVSRIRTEHFPLTLESARPSHTSQYLCASSELQGVTNEKLFFGSGTQLSVL.

V is TRBV5-1 and J is TRBJ2-3, with 10 bases that match TRBD1. The V gene end was trimmed by 1 base and the J gene end by 4 bases; junction bases not matched to a gene: 12. This CDR3 has 18 amino acids. Germline lookup yields CDR1 SGHRS and CDR2 YFSETQ. The CDR3 is CASSLNPLDRGRSDTQYF. CDR3 DNA: TGCGCCAGCAGCTTGAATCCCCTCGACAGGGGGCGGTCAGATACGCAGTATTTT. Combining the CDR3 with reference TRBV5-1 and TRBJ2-3 gives the whole variable domain KAGVTQTPRYLIKTRGQQVTLSCSPISGHRSVSWYQQTPGQGLQFLFEYFSETQRNKGNFPGRFSGRQFSNSRSEMNVSTLELGDSALYLCASSLNPLDRGRSDTQYFGPGTRLTVL.

The V gene is TRBV5-1, the J gene TRBJ2-3; 7 bases line up with TRBD2. From germline, CDR1 is SGHRS and CDR2 YFSETQ. CDR3 length equals 14 residues. The V and J ends lost 0 bases and 5 bases, in that order; junction bases with no gene match: 3. CDR3 bases: TGCGCCAGCAGCTTGGGGCGGGAGATAGATACGCAGTATTTT. This gives the protein CASSLGREIDTQYF.

V gene TRBV5-1 combines with J gene TRBJ1-1; tentatively, D is TRBD1 (5 bases). The ends were cut back, 3 bases at V and 7 bases at J, with 13 bases in the middle. Germline-derived CDR1 and CDR2 are SGHRS and YFSETQ. This CDR3 comprises 13 residues. The CDR3 loop reads CASSSQVGGEAFF. DNA of the CDR3: TGCGCCAGCAGCTCCCAGGTCGGGGGTGAAGCTTTCTTT.

The rearrangement uses TRBV5-4 and TRBJ1-2; 9 bases fit TRBD1. The CDR3 consists of 15 residues. The V and J ends lost 0 bases and 4 bases, in that order; junction bases with no gene match: 4. The germline CDR1 and CDR2 sequences are SGHNT and YYREEE (reference sequence). CDR3 loop: CASSLGTGDLYGYTF. CDR3 nucleotide sequence: TGTGCCAGCAGCTTGGGGACAGGGGACCTCTATGGCTACACCTTC.

Notes on this clone: The junction does not match germline at one end; this may be a read error. The same CDR3 is also encoded by other DNA sequences in this sample. The chain employs TRBV30 and TRBJ1-5; possible D gene TRBD1, 6 bases. The CDR3 is 13 residues long. CDR1 and CDR2 from the germline V gene are GTSNPN and SVGIG (reference sequence). Here the CDR3 DNA reads TGCGCCTGGCGCACAGGGTGGGGACAGCCCCAGCATTTT. Translated, it gives CAWRTGWGQPQHF. The full variable domain, completed using reference TRBV30 and TRBJ1-5, is SQTIHQWPATLVQPVGSPLSLECTVEGTSNPNLYWYRQAAGRGLQLLFYSVGIGQISSEVPQNLSASRPQDRQFILSSKKLLLSDSGFYLCAWRTGWGQPQHFGDGTRLSIL.

This chain joins TRBV5-1 and TRBJ2-1; D perhaps matches TRBD2 (6 bases). The germline CDR1 and CDR2 sequences are SGHRS and YFSETQ. There are 17 residues in the CDR3. V was cut by 1 base and J by 1 base, with 15 bases left in between. The CDR3 is CASSLRGAGGSYNEQFF. Here the CDR3 DNA reads TGCGCCAGCAGCTTGCGCGGGGCCGGAGGGTCCTACAATGAGCAGTTCTTC.

The V call is TRBV12-5, the J call TRBJ1-1; TRBD1 agrees at 7 bases. Germline lookup yields CDR1 LGHNT and CDR2 FRNRAP. With V trimmed by 9 bases and J by 2 bases, 3 bases remained unmatched. The CDR3 has 12 amino acids. Written as DNA, the CDR3 is TGTGCTAGCAGGGGGATAAACACTGAAGCTTTCTTT. Protein product: CASRGINTEAFF.

This rearrangement joins TRBV19 to TRBJ1-1; 7 nucleotides match TRBD1. After removal of 6 bases from V and 0 bases from J, the junction contained 4 bases not matched to a gene. Germline CDR1 and CDR2: LNHDA and SQIVND (reference sequence). The CDR3 has 14 residues. CDR3 loop: CASSRDRMNTEAFF. CDR3 nucleotide sequence: TGTGCCAGTAGCAGGGACAGAATGAACACTGAAGCTTTCTTT. The whole variable domain, remainder taken from reference TRBV19 and TRBJ1-1, is DGGITQSPKYLFRKEGQNVTLSCEQNLNHDAMYWYRQDPGQGLRLIYYSQIVNDFQKGDIAEGYSVSREKKESFPLTVTSAQKNPTAFYLCASSRDRMNTEAFFGQGTRLTVV.

The rearrangement joins TRBV5-1 to TRBJ2-7, with D maybe TRBD2 (6 bases). V was shortened by 1 base and J by 0 bases, with 8 bases between the two germline ends. Germline V gene sequence: CDR1 SGHRS, CDR2 YFSETQ. This CDR3 spans 14 amino acids. The CDR3 here is CASSLYGGSYEQYF. In DNA form, the CDR3 reads TGCGCCAGCAGCTTGTACGGGGGCTCCTACGAGCAGTACTTC.

The V gene is TRBV5-1, the J gene TRBJ2-1; TRBD2 aligns across 11 bases. This CDR3 is built from 17 residues. With 5 bases clipped from V and 0 bases from J, the junction kept 7 bases outside the gene matches. Germline V CDR1 and CDR2: SGHRS, YFSETQ. DNA of the CDR3: TGCGCCAGCAGGTGGACTAGCGGGTGGAGCTCCTACAATGAGCAGTTCTTC. As protein: CASRWTSGWSSYNEQFF.

The chain joins TRBV7-2 to TRBJ2-7; D is unclear. Germline V gives CDR1 SGHTA, CDR2 FQGNSA. V lost 2 bases, J lost 6 bases, and 8 bases lay in between. The CDR3 sequence is 12 residues long. As DNA, the CDR3 is TGTGCCAGCAGCTTAACGAGAGGCGAGCAGTACTTC. This gives the protein CASSLTRGEQYF.

V is TRBV29-1 and J is TRBJ2-7, with D possibly matching TRBD1 (6 bases). V was pared by 6 bases and J by 1 base, with 13 bases between. CDR1 is SQVTM and CDR2 is ANQGSEA in the germline V gene. There are 13 residues in the CDR3. The CDR3 DNA follows: TGCAGCGTCTTGGACAGAAAGTCCTACGAGCAGTACTTC. Amino acids: CSVLDRKSYEQYF.

The chain links TRBV12-2 to TRBJ2-3; TRBD2 was called by the table and not checked on the DNA. TRBV12-2 is assigned pseudogene status. The CDR3 covers 13 residues. The CDR3 sequence: CASRLWYPREDLF. DNA of the CDR3: TGTGCAAGTCGCTTATGGTACCCGCGGGAAGACCTATTT.

V usage is TRBV7-2 and J usage is TRBJ1-1; 9 positions agree with TRBD1. V lost 3 bases to trimming and J lost 3 bases; unmatched junction nucleotides: 8. CDR1 and CDR2 (germline): SGHTA, FQGNSA. The CDR3 spans 16 residues. CDR3 DNA: TGTGCCAGCAGCTTCGACCTGGGACAGGGCGACACTGAAGCTTTCTTT. Its protein is CASSFDLGQGDTEAFF. Based on the CDR3 plus reference TRBV7-2 and TRBJ1-1, the full variable domain is GAGVSQSPSNKVTEKGKDVELRCDPISGHTALYWYRQSLGQGLEFLIYFQGNSAPDKSGLPSDRFSAERTGGSVSTLTIQRTQQEDSAVYLCASSFDLGQGDTEAFFGQGTRLTVV.

This clone was seen a single time. The V and J genes are TRBV6-4 and TRBJ2-2; 8 bases are shared with TRBD2. V shed 5 bases and J 3 bases; nucleotides not matched to a gene: 5. The CDR3 spans 15 residues. Germline V gene data show CDR1 as MRHNA and CDR2 as SNTAGT. The DNA for the CDR3 is TGTGCCAGCAGTCCCCTGACTAGCGACACCGGGGAGCTGTTTTTT. It translates to CASSPLTSDTGELFF.

This clone has just a few counts. For the CDR3, the DNA is TGTGCCAGCAGCCGAAACAGGGAGAGGGATGGCTACACCTTC. Its translation is CASSRNRERDGYTF. The rearrangement uses TRBV7-2 and TRBJ1-2; possibly TRBD1 for D (6 bases). Germline CDR1 is SGHTA and CDR2 is FQGNSA. The CDR3 has 14 amino acids. V shed 5 bases and J shed 6 bases, with 16 bases lying between them.

The chain links TRBV11-2 to TRBJ2-7; 8 bases align to TRBD1. The ends lost 6 bases at V and 3 bases at J; junction bases unmatched: 13. Germline CDR1 is SGHAT and CDR2 is FQNNGV. The CDR3 runs 16 residues. In DNA form, the CDR3 reads TGTGCCAGCAGACCCACGGGGACAGGACGATACTACGAGCAGTACTTC. It translates to CASRPTGTGRYYEQYF.

The chain recombines TRBV6-1 with TRBJ2-7; 9 positions agree with TRBD1. This CDR3 has 13 residues. V lost 11 bases to trimming and J lost 4 bases; unmatched junction nucleotides: 9. Germline V lookup: CDR1 MNHNS, CDR2 SASEGT. CDR3 bases: TGTGCCGGGGGACAGGGACCCGTGTACGAGCAGTACTTC. Translation: CAGGQGPVYEQYF.

This chain connects TRBV15 to TRBJ1-5, with 7 bases that match TRBD1. The CDR3 has 14 amino acids. In germline, CDR1 is LNHNV, CDR2 YYDKDF (reference sequence). J gave up 0 bases and V 8 bases, and 4 bases lay outside the gene matches. Here the CDR3 reads CATGPGGSNQPQHF. CDR3 DNA: TGTGCCACCGGTCCAGGGGGTAGCAATCAGCCCCAGCATTTT.

The chain employs TRBV5-4 and TRBJ1-4; D might be TRBD1 (6 bases). The germline gives CDR1 SGHNT, CDR2 YYREEE (reference sequence). This CDR3 comprises 15 residues. Trimming stripped 5 bases from V and 2 bases from J, with 13 bases between. As DNA, the CDR3 is TGTGCCAGCAGGGACGACAGGACTACTAATGAAAAACTGTTTTTT. This gives the protein CASRDDRTTNEKLFF. The full variable domain, rest sourced from reference TRBV5-4 and TRBJ1-4, is ETGVTQSPTHLIKTRGQQVTLRCSSQSGHNTVSWYQQALGQGPQFIFQYYREEENGRGNFPPRFSGLQFPNYSSELNVNALELDDSALYLCASRDDRTTNEKLFFGSGTQLSVL.

This chain uses TRBV5-1 with TRBJ2-3; the match to TRBD2 covers 13 bases. The germline CDR1 and CDR2 sequences are SGHRS and YFSETQ. The J segment lost 0 bases and the V segment lost 4 bases, leaving 11 bases of the junction unmatched. The CDR3 spans 19 residues. CDR3: CASSPSRTSGSASTDTQYF. CDR3 DNA sequence: TGCGCCAGCAGCCCCTCAAGGACTAGCGGGAGCGCGAGCACAGATACGCAGTATTTT. Full variable domain (remainder filled in from reference TRBV5-1 and TRBJ2-3): KAGVTQTPRYLIKTRGQQVTLSCSPISGHRSVSWYQQTPGQGLQFLFEYFSETQRNKGNFPGRFSGRQFSNSRSEMNVSTLELGDSALYLCASSPSRTSGSASTDTQYFGPGTRLTVL.

The V gene is TRBV7-6, the J gene TRBJ1-5; TRBD1 might be the D (5 bases). The CDR3 contains 13 residues. Germline lookup yields CDR1 SGHVS and CDR2 FNYEAQ. Trimming removed 1 base at V and 7 bases at J, with 8 bases between. In DNA form, the CDR3 reads TGTGCCAGCAGCTTAGGGACACGGCAGCCCCAGCATTTT. Its protein is CASSLGTRQPQHF. Variable domain in full (rest from reference TRBV7-6 and TRBJ1-5): GAGVSQSPRYKVTKRGQDVALRCDPISGHVSLYWYRQALGQGPEFLTYFNYEAQQDKSGLPNDRFSAERPEGSISTLTIQRTEQRDSAMYRCASSLGTRQPQHFGDGTRLSIL.